The 3 T cell receptor beta chains below were found in one sample sequenced in a study of PD-L1 blockade in urothelial cancer. Time point in this sample: pretreatment peripheral blood. The method was immunoSEQ multiplex PCR; TCRdb's version includes in-frame clones alone and lacks a portion of them. The sample contains tens of thousands of clones, roughly 87% of which appear only once. The specimen comprised PBMCs, sampled around atezolizumab (anti-PD-L1) treatment. These receptor sequences come from a woman in her sixties with urothelial cancer.

This clone was counted a few times. The chain has TRBV7-2 and TRBJ2-1; D not resolved. Trimming removed 1 base from V and 13 bases from J, with 11 bases in between. The CDR3 contains 12 residues. The germline gives CDR1 SGHTA, CDR2 FQGNSA. The CDR3 loop is CASSLDVQVQFF. The CDR3 DNA follows: TGTGCCAGCAGCTTAGATGTGCAGGTACAGTTCTTC.

CDR3 loop: CASSQDQGDLREQYF. Written as DNA, the CDR3 is TGCGCCAGCAGCCAAGACCAGGGGGACCTTAGAGAGCAGTACTTC. The chain combines TRBV4-1 with TRBJ2-7, with 7 bases identical to TRBD1. The germline V gene encodes CDR1 MGHRA and CDR2 YSYEKL. With 0 bases clipped from V and 7 bases from J, the junction kept 9 bases outside the gene matches. The CDR3 has 15 residues.

The V gene is TRBV11-2, the J gene TRBJ2-3; D is possibly TRBD1 (6 bases). The CDR3 runs 13 residues. Germline V gene sequence: CDR1 SGHAT, CDR2 FQNNGV. V lost 6 bases and J lost 7, with 14 bases in between. The CDR3 nucleotides read TGTGCCAGCAGGCAACAGGGCGAGAATACGCAGTATTTT. Amino acids: CASRQQGENTQYF.